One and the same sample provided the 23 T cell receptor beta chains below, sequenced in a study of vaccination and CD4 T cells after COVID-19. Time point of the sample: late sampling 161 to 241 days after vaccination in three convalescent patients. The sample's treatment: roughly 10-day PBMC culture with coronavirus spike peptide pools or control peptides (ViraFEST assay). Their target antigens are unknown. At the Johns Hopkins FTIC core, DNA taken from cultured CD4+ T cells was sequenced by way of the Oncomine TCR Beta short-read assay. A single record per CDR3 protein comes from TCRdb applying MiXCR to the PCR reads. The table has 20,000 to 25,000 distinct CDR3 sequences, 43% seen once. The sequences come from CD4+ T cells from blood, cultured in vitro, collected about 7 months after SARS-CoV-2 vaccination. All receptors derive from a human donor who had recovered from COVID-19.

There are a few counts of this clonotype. The CDR3 nucleotides read TGTGCCAGTAGTATGGGGTTCAGGGGCCAAGAGACCCAGTACTTC. The encoded protein is CASSMGFRGQETQYF. This chain joins TRBV19 and TRBJ2-5; weak D call: TRBD1 (6 bases). This CDR3 comprises 15 residues. V lost 3 bases to trimming and J lost 1 base, with 12 bases between them. Germline V CDR1 and CDR2: LNHDA, SQIVND (reference sequence).

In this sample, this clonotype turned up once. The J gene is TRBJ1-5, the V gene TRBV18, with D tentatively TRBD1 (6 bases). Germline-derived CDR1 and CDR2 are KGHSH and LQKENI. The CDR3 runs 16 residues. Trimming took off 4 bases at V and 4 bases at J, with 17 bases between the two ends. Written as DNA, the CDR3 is TGTGCCAGCTCACGATCGGGAGGGGGAGATAATCAGCCCCAGCATTTT. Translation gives CASSRSGGGDNQPQHF.

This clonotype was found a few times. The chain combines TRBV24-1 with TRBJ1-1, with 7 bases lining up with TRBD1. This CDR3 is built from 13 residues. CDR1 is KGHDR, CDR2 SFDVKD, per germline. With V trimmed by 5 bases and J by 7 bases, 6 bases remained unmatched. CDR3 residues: CATSGVQGGEAFF. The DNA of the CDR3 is TGTGCCACCAGTGGCGTTCAGGGGGGTGAAGCTTTCTTT.

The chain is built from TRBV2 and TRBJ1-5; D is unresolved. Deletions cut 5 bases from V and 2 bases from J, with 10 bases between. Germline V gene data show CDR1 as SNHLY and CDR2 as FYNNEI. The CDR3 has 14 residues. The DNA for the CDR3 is TGTGCCAGCAGTCAAGTGAATGGCAATCAGCCCCAGCATTTT. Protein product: CASSQVNGNQPQHF.

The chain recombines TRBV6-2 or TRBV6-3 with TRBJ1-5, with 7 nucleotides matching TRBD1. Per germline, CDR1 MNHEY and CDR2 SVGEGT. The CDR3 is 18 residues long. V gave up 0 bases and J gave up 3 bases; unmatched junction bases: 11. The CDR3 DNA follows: TGTGCCAGCAGTTACTCGTTCGAGGGGGCGCCTCTCAATCAGCCCCAGCATTTT. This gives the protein CASSYSFEGAPLNQPQHF.

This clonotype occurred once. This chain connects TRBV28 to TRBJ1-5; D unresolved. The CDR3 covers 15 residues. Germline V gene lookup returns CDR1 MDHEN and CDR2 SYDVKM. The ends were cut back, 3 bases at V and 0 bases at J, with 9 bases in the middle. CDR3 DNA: TGTGCCAGCAGTTTTCACAGAGTTAGCAATCAGCCCCAGCATTTT. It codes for CASSFHRVSNQPQHF.

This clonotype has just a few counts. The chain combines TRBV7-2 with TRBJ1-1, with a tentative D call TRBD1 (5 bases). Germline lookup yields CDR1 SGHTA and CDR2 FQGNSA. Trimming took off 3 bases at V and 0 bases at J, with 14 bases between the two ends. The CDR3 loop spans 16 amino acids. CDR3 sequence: CASSLGGSGLNTEAFF. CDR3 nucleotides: TGTGCCAGCAGCTTGGGGGGGTCGGGACTGAACACTGAAGCTTTCTTT.

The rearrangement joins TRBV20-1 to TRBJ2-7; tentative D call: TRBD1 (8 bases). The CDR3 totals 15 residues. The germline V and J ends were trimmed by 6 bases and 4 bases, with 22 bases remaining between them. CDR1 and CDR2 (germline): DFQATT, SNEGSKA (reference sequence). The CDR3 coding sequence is TGCAGTGCCTTGGGGGGGAGACAGGGGCAGTACGAGCAGTACTTC. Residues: CSALGGRQGQYEQYF.

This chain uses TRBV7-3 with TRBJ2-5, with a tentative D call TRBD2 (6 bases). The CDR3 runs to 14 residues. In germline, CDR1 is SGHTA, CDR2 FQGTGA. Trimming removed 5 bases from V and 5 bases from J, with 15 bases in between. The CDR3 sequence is CASSPVGGRETQYF. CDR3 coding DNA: TGTGCCAGCAGCCCAGTAGGAGGGCGGGAGACCCAGTACTTC.

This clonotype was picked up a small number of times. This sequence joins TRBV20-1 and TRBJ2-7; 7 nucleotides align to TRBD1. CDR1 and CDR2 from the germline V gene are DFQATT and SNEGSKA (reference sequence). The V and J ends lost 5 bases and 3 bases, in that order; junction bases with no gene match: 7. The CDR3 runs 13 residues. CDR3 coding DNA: TGCAGTGCTCCAGGCCGACAGGGCTACGAGCAGTACTTC. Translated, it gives CSAPGRQGYEQYF.

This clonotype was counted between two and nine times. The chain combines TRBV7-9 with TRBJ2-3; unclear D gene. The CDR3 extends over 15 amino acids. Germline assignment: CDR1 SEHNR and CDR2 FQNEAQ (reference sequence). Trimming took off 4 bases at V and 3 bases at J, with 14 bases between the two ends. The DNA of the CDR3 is TGTGCCAGCAGCTCATTAGGGCAGAGTACAGATACGCAGTATTTT. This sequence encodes CASSSLGQSTDTQYF.

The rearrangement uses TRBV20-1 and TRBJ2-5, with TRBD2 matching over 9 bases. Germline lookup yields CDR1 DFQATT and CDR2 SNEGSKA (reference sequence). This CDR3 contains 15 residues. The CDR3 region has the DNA TGCTCCTACACCCCACGGACTAGCGCGCAAGAGACCCAGTACTTC. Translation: CSYTPRTSAQETQYF.

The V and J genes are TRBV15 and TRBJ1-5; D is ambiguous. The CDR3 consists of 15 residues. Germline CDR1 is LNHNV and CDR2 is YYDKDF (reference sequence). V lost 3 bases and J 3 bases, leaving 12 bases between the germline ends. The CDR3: CATSSRHSINQPQHF. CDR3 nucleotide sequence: TGTGCCACCAGCAGCAGGCACAGTATCAATCAGCCCCAGCATTTT.

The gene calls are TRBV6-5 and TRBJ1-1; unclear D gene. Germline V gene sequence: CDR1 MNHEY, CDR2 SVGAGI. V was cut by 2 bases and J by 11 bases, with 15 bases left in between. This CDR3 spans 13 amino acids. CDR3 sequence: CASSYGSSFGAFF. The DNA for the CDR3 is TGTGCCAGCAGTTACGGCAGCAGTTTCGGCGCTTTCTTT.

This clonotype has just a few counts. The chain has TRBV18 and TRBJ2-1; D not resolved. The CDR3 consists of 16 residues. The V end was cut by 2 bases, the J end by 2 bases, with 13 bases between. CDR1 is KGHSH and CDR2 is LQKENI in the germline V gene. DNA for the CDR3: TGTGCCAGCTCACCAGAGGTACTGGCAACCTACAATGAGCAGTTCTTC. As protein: CASSPEVLATYNEQFF.

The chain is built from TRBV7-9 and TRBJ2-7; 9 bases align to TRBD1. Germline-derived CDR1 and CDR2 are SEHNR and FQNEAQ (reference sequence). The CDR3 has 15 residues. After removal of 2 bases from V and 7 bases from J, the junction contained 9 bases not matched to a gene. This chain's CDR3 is CASSLYGTGSWEQYF. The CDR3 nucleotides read TGTGCCAGCAGCTTATATGGGACAGGGTCTTGGGAGCAGTACTTC.

The CDR3 spells CASSPPATEAFF. In DNA, the CDR3 is TGCGCCAGCAGCCCTCCGGCGACTGAAGCTTTCTTT. V and J are TRBV4-1 and TRBJ1-1; no clear D gene. V was trimmed by 4 bases and J by 5 bases, leaving 8 bases between them. Per the germline V gene, CDR1 is MGHRA and CDR2 is YSYEKL. The CDR3 is 12 amino acids.

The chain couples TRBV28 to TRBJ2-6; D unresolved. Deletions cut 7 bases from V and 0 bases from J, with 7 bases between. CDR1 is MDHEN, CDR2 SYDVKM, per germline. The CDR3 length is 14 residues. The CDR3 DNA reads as TGTGCCAGCAACACGGACTCTGGGGCCAACGTCCTGACTTTC. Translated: CASNTDSGANVLTF.

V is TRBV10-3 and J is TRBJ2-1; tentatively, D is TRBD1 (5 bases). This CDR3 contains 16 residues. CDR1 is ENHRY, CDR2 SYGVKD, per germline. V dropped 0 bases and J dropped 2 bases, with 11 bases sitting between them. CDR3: CAISESQGTPYNEQFF. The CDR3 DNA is TGTGCCATCAGTGAGTCCCAGGGAACCCCCTACAATGAGCAGTTCTTC.

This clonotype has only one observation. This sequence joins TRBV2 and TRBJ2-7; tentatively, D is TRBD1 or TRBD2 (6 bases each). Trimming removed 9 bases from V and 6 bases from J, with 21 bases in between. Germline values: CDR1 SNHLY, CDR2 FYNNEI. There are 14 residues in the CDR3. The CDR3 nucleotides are TGTGCCAGTTCCCCGGGGGCCGTTTGGGGCGAGCAGTACTTC. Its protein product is CASSPGAVWGEQYF.

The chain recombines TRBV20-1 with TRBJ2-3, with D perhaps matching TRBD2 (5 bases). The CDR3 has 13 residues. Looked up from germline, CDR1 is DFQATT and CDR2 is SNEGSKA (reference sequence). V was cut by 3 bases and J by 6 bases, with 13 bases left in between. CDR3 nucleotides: TGCAGTGCTAGTCCCAAGATAGCGGATACGCAGTATTTT. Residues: CSASPKIADTQYF.

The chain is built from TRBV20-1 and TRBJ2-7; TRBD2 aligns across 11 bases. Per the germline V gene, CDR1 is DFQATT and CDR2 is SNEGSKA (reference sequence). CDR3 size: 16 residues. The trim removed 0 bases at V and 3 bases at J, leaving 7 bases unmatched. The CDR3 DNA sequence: TGCAGTGCTAGAGATGTACTAGCGGGAGACAACTACGAGCAGTACTTC. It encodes CSARDVLAGDNYEQYF.

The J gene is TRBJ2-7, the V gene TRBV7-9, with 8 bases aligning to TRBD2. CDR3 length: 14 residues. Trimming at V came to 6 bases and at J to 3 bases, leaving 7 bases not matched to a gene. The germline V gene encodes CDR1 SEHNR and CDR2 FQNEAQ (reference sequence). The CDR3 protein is CASRKPGTSYEQYF. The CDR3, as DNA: TGTGCCAGCAGGAAGCCCGGGACTAGCTACGAGCAGTACTTC.